This T cell receptor (beta chain) came from a study of T cell changes during pregnancy in multiple sclerosis (dated by TCRdb to 2018 to 2020). About the study as a whole: Changes in the T cell repertoire over the course of pregnancy were examined in this study in women with multiple sclerosis.

Library preparation employed the immunoSEQ multiplex PCR assay. Held by TCRdb, this immuneACCESS table contains in-frame sequences only and omits some clones. Under half of the omission traces to an unresolved V gene where checked; the cause of the rest is unknown. The sample has about 84,000 clones on record, approximately 94% of them singletons. The ten most abundant clones make up roughly 2.5% of the sample. With regard to this clone: Which antigen it targets is not known. No qualities accompany the bases; no much larger clone lies one base away.

CDR1 KGHSH and CDR2 LQKENI are derived from the germline V gene. For this chain, trimming is 0 bases at the V end and 0 bases at the J end, and the number of junction bases without a gene match is 2. The CDR3 spans 16 residues, from the cysteine through the phenylalanine. The retained sequence is limited to the CDR3, 48 bases, with the frame set at the first base. Source: peripheral blood, taken in the third trimester of pregnancy. This TCR was sampled from a female donor with multiple sclerosis, enrolled in a pregnancy study. The rearranged segments are TRBV18 and TRBJ1-3; 7 middle bases align to TRBD1. The sequenced DNA: TGTGCCAGCTCACCACCGGGACAGAACTCTGGAAACACCATATATTTT. The translation is CASSPPGQNSGNTIYF.